This TCR beta chain is drawn from a study of T cells in Graves' hyperthyroidism and ophthalmopathy (dated by TCRdb to the late 2010s). With regard to the full study: Peripheral blood samples were taken at initial diagnosis, before any treatment was given. In several Graves' hyperthyroidism patients, the study also compared T-cell repertoires from thyroid tissue with T-cell repertoires from blood. Following sampling, methimazole starting at 30 mg daily was given to hyperthyroidism patients, and high-dose intravenous methylprednisolone was given to ophthalmopathy patients. TCR V-J signatures able to tell the groups apart were searched for in a discovery cohort of some 100 patients, of whom under 45 had Graves' ophthalmopathy and around 57 had stable Graves' hyperthyroidism. The paper describes TCR Vbeta CDR3 sequencing of around 140 peripheral blood samples, made up of under 50 ophthalmopathy patients, more than 70 hyperthyroidism patients and some 17 progressor patients. For training and testing, the approximately 92 patients in the discovery cohort were randomly divided in a 7:3 ratio. Whether ophthalmopathy could be predicted prospectively was tested in an independent validation cohort made up of approximately 19 hyperthyroidism patients plus 17 patients who later progressed to ophthalmopathy. The paper's findings and limits, for the study overall: Ophthalmopathy was separated from stable hyperthyroidism by a 13 V-J signature model, with around 88% sensitivity and 81% to 82% specificity obtained in cross-validation and 80%/75% obtained in testing. During validation, the model predicted progression to ophthalmopathy a median of roughly 7.1 months ahead of onset, with almost 71% sensitivity and 72.22% specificity. No statistical method was used to set the sample size in advance, and investigators knew the group allocation. Most expanded thyroid clonotypes (frequency above 0.001) were also detected in blood, a finding suggesting that blood repertoires may reflect thyroid immune responses.

Amplification of TCR beta CDR3 regions was carried out from RNA transcripts. For the first round of RT-PCR on the TCR CDR3, the HTBI primer set was used together with the Qiagen OneStep RT-PCR kit. A second multiplex PCR round built the libraries, followed by size selection and purification. Libraries were sequenced paired-end with 100 bp reads on an Illumina HiSeq2000. As for how the authors treated the data: SOAPnuke was used to process the raw data, throwing out any read that contained adapters or uncalled bases, had a mean Phred below 15, or lacked an exact constant-primer or identifier match. COPE v1.2.5 was used to merge the high-quality paired reads, and each unique nucleotide sequence was defined as a clonotype. MiTCR v1.1 was used to align clonotypes to the IMGT TRBV, TRBD and TRBJ reference segments. Analysis was restricted to V-J combinations with a frequency above 0.0001, which covered 98% to 99.2% of repertoires. A TCS score was defined as the ratio of F50 (clonal expansion) to E x V (chaos), with BLOSUM62-based TCRdist applied between CDR3 peptides within each V-J. Welch's t-statistics and random forest reduced 500 to 550 V-J features to roughly 13, which were used in a naive Bayes classifier (R e1071). TCRdb took the public reads, trimmed them with fastp at Q25, ran MiXCR for clone calling and kept in-frame beta chains. Under each unique CDR3 protein, matching rows form one entry showing the most common genes and DNA. For this entry, the V and J calls and clone size follow TCRdb and not the study's own pipeline. This sample is represented by some 530,000 distinct CDR3 sequences; approximately 22% of them were singletons. The top ten clonotypes cover under 55% of the sample.

In the ophthalmopathy patients, disease was moderately to severely active, with a Clinical Activity Score of 3 or more, a NOSPECS grade of 4 or more, and a duration of less than 3 months. Patients with uncontrolled infections, other autoimmune diseases, pregnancy or lactation were excluded. Clinical symptoms, serum thyroxine and TRAb, thyroid ultrasound, and orbital computed tomography formed the basis for the diagnoses. Ficoll-Paque density gradient centrifugation was used to isolate PBMCs from around 9.1 ml of fresh peripheral blood. Total RNA was extracted with Trizol reagent, and quality was checked on an Agilent 2100 Bioanalyzer. CDR1 and CDR2 are drawn from the germline V gene (reference sequence): MNHEY, SMNVEV. Counted from cysteine to phenylalanine, this CDR3 has 14 amino acids. The sequence is cut down to CDR3 DNA, 42 bases in frame from base 1. Relative to germline, V is 7 bases shorter and J is 4 bases shorter, with 15 bases between their ends.

About this clonotype: The specificity of this receptor is unknown. Per-nucleotide qualities are absent, and no much larger clonotype sits a single base away.

The rearrangement combines TRBV27 with TRBJ2-3; a tentative D call is TRBD2 (6 bases match). This TCR was recovered from a woman in her 70s with Graves' ophthalmopathy. The specimen was blood. The DNA reads as follows: TGTGCCAGCAATTGGGGGGTGGGGGCAGATACGCAGTATTTT. Its protein product is CASNWGVGADTQYF.